The 27 T cell receptor beta chains in this list originate from one sample, sequenced in a study of blood T cell repertoires in COVID-19. Clones were sequenced by immunoSEQ multiplex PCR, and TCRdb holds only the in-frame ones, with some missing. The repertoire holds 200,000 to 300,000 clones, over 75% seen once, with about 9.1% in the top ten. Sequencing input: peripheral blood. All receptors derive from a human donor in a cohort sampled during active COVID-19.

This sequence joins TRBV15 and TRBJ2-3; D is uncertain. The CDR3 length is 16 residues. V was cut by 3 bases and J by 2 bases, with 15 bases left in between. Germline values: CDR1 LNHNV, CDR2 YYDKDF (reference sequence). In nucleotides, the CDR3 is TGTGCCACCAGCAGTGGTGATGGCCCCAACACAGATACGCAGTATTTT. Translation: CATSSGDGPNTDTQYF.

This chain uses TRBV5-1 with TRBJ2-5; D is possibly TRBD2 (5 bases). The CDR3 loop spans 16 amino acids. CDR1 is SGHRS and CDR2 is YFSETQ in the germline V gene. V lost 6 bases, J lost 1 base, and 19 bases lay in between. This CDR3 reads CASNHGSSAGQETQYF. The CDR3 coding sequence is TGCGCCAGCAACCACGGATCGTCTGCGGGCCAAGAGACCCAGTACTTC.

The gene calls are TRBV7-9 and TRBJ2-3, with D unresolved. The V end was cut by 6 bases, the J end by 0 bases, with 7 bases between. Per the germline V gene, CDR1 is SEHNR and CDR2 is FQNEAQ (reference sequence). This CDR3 region has 13 residues. The CDR3 DNA follows: TGTGCCAGCAGGACTTCCAGCACAGATACGCAGTATTTT. Translated, it gives CASRTSSTDTQYF.

This clone was found a few times. The chain carries TRBV9 and TRBJ1-2; 8 bases are a match to TRBD1. J gave up 5 bases and V 0 bases, and 6 bases lay outside the gene matches. Germline CDR1 reads SGDLS; CDR2 reads YYNGEE. CDR3 length: 15 amino acids. The CDR3 is CASSVEQGELYGYTF. CDR3 in DNA: TGTGCCAGCAGCGTAGAACAGGGGGAACTATATGGCTACACCTTC.

The chain is built from TRBV24-1 and TRBJ2-7, with 7 positions matching TRBD1. The CDR3 is made up of 15 amino acids. V was pared by 3 bases and J by 3 bases, with 7 bases of the junction left unmatched. Germline V gene lookup returns CDR1 KGHDR and CDR2 SFDVKD. This CDR3 reads CATSDLRDSIYEQYF. The CDR3 nucleotides read TGTGCCACCAGTGATCTCCGGGACAGCATCTACGAGCAGTACTTC.

This clone has just a few counts. This sequence joins TRBV7-2 and TRBJ2-7; D possibly corresponds to TRBD2 (5 bases). This CDR3 contains 12 residues. Per the germline V gene, CDR1 is SGHTA and CDR2 is FQGNSA. Trimming removed 5 bases at V and 7 bases at J, with 12 bases between. The CDR3 region is CASSQTRREQYF. CDR3 sequence (DNA): TGTGCCAGCAGCCAAACTAGGAGGGAGCAGTACTTC.

This chain links TRBV5-4 with TRBJ2-3; TRBD2 matches at 7 bases. Germline V gene sequence: CDR1 SGHNT, CDR2 YYREEE (reference sequence). The CDR3 contains 16 residues. Trimming removed 4 bases from V and 1 base from J; junction bases left unmatched: 9. The CDR3 sequence is CASSRARSGGTDTQYF. CDR3 nucleotides: TGTGCCAGCAGCCGGGCGAGGAGCGGGGGCACAGATACGCAGTATTTT.

The chain has TRBV9 and TRBJ2-1; 14 bases are a match to TRBD2. The CDR3 has 16 residues. Germline values: CDR1 SGDLS, CDR2 YYNGEE. With 4 bases clipped from V and 6 bases from J, the junction kept 6 bases outside the gene matches. CDR3 DNA sequence: TGTGCCAGCAGCTATGGACTAGCGGGGGGACCCAATGAGCAGTTCTTC. The encoded protein is CASSYGLAGGPNEQFF.

This clone was seen ten or more times. The chain recombines TRBV5-1 with TRBJ2-7; 14 positions agree with TRBD2. The CDR3 runs 15 residues. The ends lost 4 bases at V and 5 bases at J; junction bases unmatched: 5. Germline CDR1 and CDR2: SGHRS and YFSETQ. CDR3 DNA sequence: TGCGCCAGCAGCACGGGACTAGCGGGAGCCCACGAGCAGTACTTC. Translation: CASSTGLAGAHEQYF.

V and J are TRBV19 and TRBJ2-2; 12 bases are a match to TRBD2. Germline-derived CDR1 and CDR2 are LNHDA and SQIVND (reference sequence). The V gene end was trimmed by 4 bases and the J gene end by 4 bases; junction bases not matched to a gene: 1. The CDR3 is 15 amino acids. For the CDR3, the DNA is TGTGCCAGTAGTAGACTAGCGGGGGTCACCGGGGAGCTGTTTTTT. This translates into CASSRLAGVTGELFF.

This chain links TRBV11-2 with TRBJ2-3, with 7 bases lining up with TRBD2. V was pared by 1 base and J by 0 bases, with 4 bases of the junction left unmatched. Germline V CDR1 and CDR2: SGHAT, FQNNGV. The length of the CDR3 is 16 residues. The CDR3 DNA reads TGTGCCAGCAGCTTAGTTGGGGGGGGTAGCACAGATACGCAGTATTTT. Translating it yields CASSLVGGGSTDTQYF.

This chain connects TRBV5-4 to TRBJ2-7; perhaps TRBD2 as D (6 bases). Trimming cost V 4 bases and J 6 bases, with 17 bases left between them. Germline CDR1 and CDR2: SGHNT and YYREEE (reference sequence). This CDR3 has 14 residues. Here the CDR3 DNA reads TGTGCCAGCAGCACGGAGGTCCGGGGGAGCGAGCAGTACTTC. Its translation is CASSTEVRGSEQYF.

The V gene is TRBV6-1, the J gene TRBJ2-7; D gene uncertain. CDR3 length equals 13 residues. The V end was cut by 7 bases, the J end by 0 bases, with 10 bases between. Per the germline V gene, CDR1 is MNHNS and CDR2 is SASEGT. For the CDR3, the DNA is TGTGCCAGCAATCATCCGGGCTCCTACGAGCAGTACTTC. Translated: CASNHPGSYEQYF.

This chain connects TRBV19 to TRBJ1-1; D remains unclear. Trimming shortened V by 3 bases and J by 7 bases, and 18 bases separated the two germline ends. CDR3 length: 15 amino acids. CDR1 LNHDA and CDR2 SQIVND come from the germline V gene (reference sequence). For the CDR3, the DNA is TGTGCCAGTAGTATGAACAACCCCGAGAGGGTTGAAGCTTTCTTT. Residues: CASSMNNPERVEAFF.

The chain uses TRBV5-6 and TRBJ2-7; 9 bases map to TRBD2. This CDR3 comprises 12 residues. V shed 4 bases, J shed 11 bases, and the junction held 7 bases outside the gene matches. Germline CDR1 reads SGHDT; CDR2 reads YYEEEE. CDR3 sequence reads: CASSALAGTEYF. The DNA of the CDR3 is TGTGCCAGCAGCGCTCTAGCGGGAACCGAGTACTTC.

V usage is TRBV5-1 and J usage is TRBJ2-1, with D possibly TRBD2 on 6 matching bases. The germline V gene has CDR1 SGHRS and CDR2 YFSETQ. V shed 1 base and J shed 7 bases, with 21 bases lying between them. The CDR3 runs 17 residues. As DNA, the CDR3 is TGCGCCAGCAGCTTGAAATGGGAGGCCGGGACGAAAAATGAGCAGTTCTTC. Translated, it gives CASSLKWEAGTKNEQFF.

This clone has a single count. This chain uses TRBV19 with TRBJ1-5, with 10 bases matching TRBD1. Germline lookup yields CDR1 LNHDA and CDR2 SQIVND (reference sequence). V trimming: 6 bases; J trimming: 7 bases; junction bases outside the gene matches: 12. CDR3 length: 16 amino acids. The CDR3 region is CASRRGDRGAAQPQHF. In nucleotides, the CDR3 is TGTGCCAGTAGGAGGGGGGACAGGGGAGCGGCGCAGCCCCAGCATTTT.

The chain combines TRBV4-1 with TRBJ1-3; D perhaps matches TRBD1 (6 bases). Trimming shortened V by 0 bases and J by 0 bases, and 9 bases separated the two germline ends. Per germline, CDR1 MGHRA and CDR2 YSYEKL. The CDR3 spans 16 residues. This chain's CDR3 is CASSQDRGGSGNTIYF. The CDR3 DNA reads TGCGCCAGCAGCCAAGATCGAGGGGGCTCTGGAAACACCATATATTTT.

V gene TRBV14 combines with J gene TRBJ2-5; 7 bases are a match to TRBD1. Germline lookup yields CDR1 SGHDN and CDR2 FVKESK. V lost 3 bases, J lost 1 base, and 8 bases stayed unmatched. CDR3 length: 16 amino acids. The DNA for the CDR3 is TGTGCCAGCAGCCAGGGACAGCCTCGGGTCCAAGAGACCCAGTACTTC. This sequence encodes CASSQGQPRVQETQYF.

This rearrangement joins TRBV2 to TRBJ2-3, with 7 bases matching TRBD2. The trim removed 1 base at V and 2 bases at J, leaving 3 bases unmatched. Looked up from germline, CDR1 is SNHLY and CDR2 is FYNNEI. The CDR3 totals 15 residues. Here the CDR3 DNA reads TGTGCCAGCAGTGAAGTGGGACTACCCACAGATACGCAGTATTTT. Its translation is CASSEVGLPTDTQYF.

The V and J genes are TRBV5-1 and TRBJ1-1, with 11 nucleotides matching TRBD1. V was clipped by 1 base and J by 2 bases; unmatched bases: 4. This CDR3 spans 16 amino acids. Germline CDR1 is SGHRS and CDR2 is YFSETQ. CDR3 sequence (DNA): TGCGCCAGCAGCTTGACCAGGACAGGGGGCAACACTGAAGCTTTCTTT. It is translated as CASSLTRTGGNTEAFF.

The V and J genes are TRBV4-3 and TRBJ2-1; 8 nucleotides agree with TRBD2. CDR1 is LGHNA, CDR2 YSLEER, per germline. CDR3 length: 16 amino acids. Losses at the gene ends were 0 bases for V and 5 bases for J; bases not matched to a gene: 6. Here the CDR3 reads CASSQDRGGAHNEQFF. In nucleotides, the CDR3 is TGCGCCAGCAGCCAAGACCGGGGGGGGGCCCACAATGAGCAGTTCTTC.

The genes are TRBV28 and TRBJ2-1; 14 nucleotides agree with TRBD2. The CDR3 is 12 amino acids. After removal of 4 bases from V and 16 bases from J, the junction contained 3 bases not matched to a gene. CDR1 is MDHEN, CDR2 SYDVKM, per germline. The CDR3: CASSSGLAGAFF. CDR3 nucleotide sequence: TGTGCCAGCAGTTCGGGACTAGCGGGGGCTTTCTTC.

The J gene is TRBJ1-1, the V gene TRBV5-1; no definite D call. CDR3 size: 14 residues. Germline V gene data show CDR1 as SGHRS and CDR2 as YFSETQ. V lost 3 bases to trimming and J lost 1 base, with 10 bases between them. Here the CDR3 reads CASSYEVSNTEAFF. In DNA, the CDR3 is TGCGCCAGCAGCTATGAGGTGTCGAACACTGAAGCTTTCTTT.

This clone occurred once. The chain employs TRBV28 and TRBJ1-2; TRBD1 matches at 9 bases. Germline V CDR1 and CDR2: MDHEN, SYDVKM. This CDR3 comprises 13 residues. V lost 6 bases to trimming and J lost 10 bases; unmatched junction nucleotides: 9. The CDR3 sequence: CASSLHGQGNYTF. As DNA, the CDR3 is TGTGCCAGCAGCCTCCATGGACAGGGGAACTACACCTTC.

The rearrangement links TRBV11-2 to TRBJ1-2; 8 bases agree with TRBD1. Trimming at V came to 4 bases and at J to 8 bases, leaving 6 bases not matched to a gene. The CDR3 contains 13 residues. Germline V lookup: CDR1 SGHAT, CDR2 FQNNGV. CDR3 protein: CASSSDRGRGYTF. CDR3 in DNA: TGTGCCAGCAGCTCTGACAGGGGTCGGGGCTACACCTTC.

The chain combines TRBV18 with TRBJ1-2, with 7 bases fitting TRBD1. This CDR3 has 13 residues. Germline V gene lookup returns CDR1 KGHSH and CDR2 LQKENI. V lost 3 bases and J lost 7; bases outside the gene matches: 5. The CDR3 DNA reads as TGTGCCAGCTCACCTCGGGACAGCTCTGGCTACACCTTC. Amino acid sequence: CASSPRDSSGYTF.